Below, 30 T cell receptor beta chains from the same sample are listed, as sequenced in a study of shared clonotypes between healthy human individuals. TCRdb keeps only in-frame clones here, not all; method: immunoSEQ multiplex PCR. This sample carries over a million clones, approximately 98.5% of them seen once, and the ten largest clones take approximately 0.4%. The sample consisted of naive CD4+ T cells sorted from blood. Stated subset: CD45RA+ positively selected. These receptors were collected from a man aged 25 to 40 in good health.

The V call is TRBV18, the J call TRBJ1-4; 7 nucleotides align to TRBD1. V lost 0 bases and J lost 7; bases outside the gene matches: 5. This CDR3 region has 15 residues. Per the germline V gene, CDR1 is KGHSH and CDR2 is LQKENI. CDR3 region: CASSPPGQSSEKLFF. In DNA, the CDR3 is TGTGCCAGCTCACCACCGGGACAGTCGAGTGAAAAACTGTTTTTT.

The chain couples TRBV9 to TRBJ1-1, with a possible D match to TRBD1 (6 bases). The CDR3 extends over 14 amino acids. Germline V lookup: CDR1 SGDLS, CDR2 YYNGEE. V gave up 4 bases and J gave up 4 bases, with 14 bases separating them. For the CDR3, the DNA is TGTGCCAGCAGCAGCCCCGACAGGTCCACTGAAGCTTTCTTT. Protein: CASSSPDRSTEAFF.

V usage is TRBV9 and J usage is TRBJ2-7; 9 bases match TRBD2. J gave up 0 bases and V 4 bases, and 11 bases lay outside the gene matches. The germline V gene has CDR1 SGDLS and CDR2 YYNGEE. The CDR3 has 17 amino acids. The chain's CDR3 is CASSPGLARAYSYEQYF. In nucleotides, the CDR3 is TGTGCCAGCAGCCCAGGACTAGCGAGAGCCTACTCCTACGAGCAGTACTTC. Supplemented by reference TRBV9 and TRBJ2-7, the full variable domain reads DSGVTQTPKHLITATGQRVTLRCSPRSGDLSVYWYQQSLDQGLQFLIQYYNGEERAKGNILERFSAQQFPDLHSELNLSSLELGDSALYFCASSPGLARAYSYEQYFGPGTRLTVT.

The CDR3 here is CASSGKLVTNSYEQYF. CDR3 nucleotide sequence: TGTGCCAGCAGCGGTAAACTGGTTACTAACTCCTACGAGCAGTACTTC. The chain is built from TRBV5-6 and TRBJ2-7; D remains unclear. Germline lookup yields CDR1 SGHDT and CDR2 YYEEEE. The CDR3 sequence is 16 residues long. The V end was cut by 4 bases, the J end by 0 bases, with 17 bases between.

Written as DNA, the CDR3 is TGTGCCAGCAGCTTTCAGTCCGAGGTAGCGGGAGAAGAGACCCAGTACTTC. Translated: CASSFQSEVAGEETQYF. The genes are TRBV11-2 and TRBJ2-5; 9 bases align to TRBD2. V lost 3 bases, J lost 3 bases, and 11 bases stayed unmatched. Looked up from germline, CDR1 is SGHAT and CDR2 is FQNNGV. CDR3 length: 17 amino acids.

The rearrangement joins TRBV28 to TRBJ1-2; D is unresolved. Germline loops: CDR1 MDHEN, CDR2 SYDVKM. This CDR3 is built from 12 residues. V lost 9 bases and J 2 bases, leaving 10 bases between the germline ends. The CDR3 bases are TGTGCCAGTACCAGCTCCAACTATGGCTACACCTTC. Translating gives CASTSSNYGYTF.

The genes are TRBV7-9 and TRBJ2-1, with 9 bases fitting TRBD2. V lost 4 bases to trimming and J lost 0 bases; unmatched junction nucleotides: 1. Germline CDR1 SEHNR, CDR2 FQNEAQ (reference sequence). CDR3 length: 15 amino acids. For the CDR3, the DNA is TGTGCCAGCAGCTCTAGCGGGATCTCCTACAATGAGCAGTTCTTC. Translation: CASSSSGISYNEQFF.

The chain links TRBV5-1 to TRBJ2-7; 12 bases agree with TRBD1. Germline CDR1 SGHRS, CDR2 YFSETQ. The V gene end was trimmed by 1 base and the J gene end by 6 bases; junction bases not matched to a gene: 8. The length of the CDR3 is 16 residues. The CDR3 loop is CASSLSGTGGGGEQYF. The CDR3 DNA is TGCGCCAGCAGCTTGTCCGGGACAGGGGGCGGGGGCGAGCAGTACTTC.

This chain joins TRBV28 and TRBJ2-3, with 9 bases fitting TRBD2. Germline V CDR1 and CDR2: MDHEN, SYDVKM. Trimming removed 5 bases from V and 5 bases from J; junction bases left unmatched: 5. This CDR3 has 14 residues. Here the CDR3 reads CASSVAGEQDTQYF. The DNA for the CDR3 is TGTGCCAGCAGTGTAGCGGGGGAACAAGATACGCAGTATTTT.

The chain is built from TRBV25-1 and TRBJ1-5; the D gene is possibly TRBD1 (6 bases). V dropped 5 bases and J dropped 4 bases, with 15 bases sitting between them. Germline V gives CDR1 MGHDK, CDR2 SYGVNS. This CDR3 spans 15 amino acids. Written as DNA, the CDR3 is TGTGCCAGCAGTAAGGGGGGACGGGAGAATCAGCCCCAGCATTTT. Amino acids: CASSKGGRENQPQHF.

J is TRBJ2-6 and V is TRBV7-6; a weak D match, TRBD2 (5 bases). The V gene's germline CDR1 is SGHVS and CDR2 FNYEAQ. Trimming removed 5 bases at V and 4 bases at J, with 15 bases between. The CDR3 has 16 residues. The DNA of the CDR3 is TGTGCCAGCAGCGGTGACCGAGGGTCAGGGGCCAACGTCCTGACTTTC. Translating it yields CASSGDRGSGANVLTF.

A single count supports this clone. The genes are TRBV13 and TRBJ2-3; D is tentatively TRBD1 or TRBD2 (5 bases each). Germline-derived CDR1 and CDR2 are PRHDT and FYEKMQ (reference sequence). Deletions cut 3 bases from V and 0 bases from J, with 22 bases between. The CDR3 has 19 residues. The CDR3 sequence is CASSFWGWRTLSSTDTQYF. In DNA, the CDR3 is TGTGCCAGCAGCTTTTGGGGCTGGAGGACTCTTTCTAGCACAGATACGCAGTATTTT.

The V and J genes are TRBV28 and TRBJ1-4; a weak D match, TRBD1 (5 bases). V shed 5 bases and J shed 11 bases, with 30 bases lying between them. This CDR3 has 18 residues. CDR1 and CDR2 (germline): MDHEN, SYDVKM. The CDR3 spells CASSATNQQATRFRKLFF. CDR3 nucleotide sequence: TGTGCCAGCAGTGCGACGAACCAACAGGCTACGAGGTTTCGGAAACTGTTTTTT. Full variable domain (outside the CDR3, taken from reference TRBV28 and TRBJ1-4): DVKVTQSSRYLVKRTGEKVFLECVQDMDHENMFWYRQDPGLGLRLIYFSYDVKMKEKGDIPEGYSVSREKKERFSLILESASTNQTSMYLCASSATNQQATRFRKLFFGSGTQLSVL.

This chain uses TRBV5-5 with TRBJ2-1; D is possibly TRBD2 (6 bases). Per the germline V gene, CDR1 is SGHKS and CDR2 is YYEKEE (reference sequence). Trimming left V 2 bases short and J 14 bases short, with 17 bases between. There are 13 residues in the CDR3. Written as DNA, the CDR3 is TGTGCCAGCAGCTTTACTAGCTCCGGTGCCGAGTTCTTC. Translated, it gives CASSFTSSGAEFF.

The chain joins TRBV7-9 to TRBJ2-7; perhaps TRBD2 as D (6 bases). The CDR3 contains 15 residues. Germline-derived CDR1 and CDR2 are SEHNR and FQNEAQ (reference sequence). The V end was cut by 0 bases, the J end by 2 bases, with 11 bases between. CDR3 in DNA: TGTGCCAGCAGCTTAGCGTCGGGGAGGCCCTACGAGCAGTACTTC. This encodes CASSLASGRPYEQYF.

The chain is built from TRBV6-5 and TRBJ2-5; weak D call: TRBD2 (7 bases). The germline CDR1 and CDR2 sequences are MNHEY and SVGAGI. V was pared by 7 bases and J by 2 bases, with 17 bases between. The CDR3 has 15 residues. DNA of the CDR3: TGTGCCAGCACTAAGGGGGGGACCCAGCAAGAGACCCAGTACTTC. It is translated as CASTKGGTQQETQYF.

The chain uses TRBV10-2 and TRBJ2-2, with TRBD1 as a possible D gene (6 bases). This CDR3 has 13 residues. Between the trimmed V and J ends, which lost 7 bases and 3 bases, there was a span of 9 bases. The germline V gene has CDR1 WSHSY and CDR2 SAAADI. The CDR3 spells CASTRQDTGELFF. CDR3 DNA: TGCGCCAGCACGAGACAGGACACCGGGGAGCTGTTTTTT.

The chain recombines TRBV18 with TRBJ1-2, with D unclear. From germline, CDR1 is KGHSH and CDR2 LQKENI. The CDR3 spans 16 residues. V was trimmed by 6 bases and J by 1 base, leaving 18 bases between them. The CDR3 protein is CASSPTRGLDNYGYTF. The CDR3 coding sequence is TGTGCCAGCTCTCCGACCCGGGGTCTCGATAACTATGGCTACACCTTC.

This clone was counted a single time. The genes are TRBV30 and TRBJ2-1; 10 nucleotides agree with TRBD2. Losses at the gene ends were 5 bases for V and 6 bases for J; bases not matched to a gene: 7. Germline V gene sequence: CDR1 GTSNPN, CDR2 SVGIG (reference sequence). The CDR3 is 14 amino acids. Written as DNA, the CDR3 is TGTGCCTGGTTTCCGGGACTAGCGCGCAATGAGCAGTTCTTC. Translating gives CAWFPGLARNEQFF.

This chain connects TRBV6-1 to TRBJ1-5, with D unresolved. Germline V gene data show CDR1 as MNHNS and CDR2 as SASEGT. The length of the CDR3 is 15 residues. The ends were cut back, 5 bases at V and 0 bases at J, with 11 bases in the middle. The CDR3 DNA reads as TGTGCCAGCAGTCTGACACGGAATAGCAATCAGCCCCAGCATTTT. It translates to CASSLTRNSNQPQHF.

V and J are TRBV30 and TRBJ1-1; D is undetermined. Trimming stripped 2 bases from V and 7 bases from J, with 8 bases between. The CDR3 sequence is 11 residues long. Germline CDR1 reads GTSNPN; CDR2 reads SVGIG (reference sequence). CDR3 in amino acids: CAWSPDLEAFF. CDR3 bases: TGTGCCTGGAGTCCGGACCTTGAAGCTTTCTTT.

J is TRBJ2-5 and V is TRBV5-1; no firm D call. The germline CDR1 and CDR2 sequences are SGHRS and YFSETQ. This CDR3 is 15 amino acids long. V lost 0 bases to trimming and J lost 1 base, with 10 bases between them. The CDR3 loop is CASSLGQSTQETQYF. The CDR3 region has the DNA TGCGCCAGCAGCTTGGGTCAGTCGACCCAAGAGACCCAGTACTTC.

For this clone: Other DNA variants within this sample encode the same CDR3. The CDR3 is CSVAGTSGNSYEQYF. Written as DNA, the CDR3 is TGCAGCGTTGCTGGGACTAGCGGCAACTCCTACGAGCAGTACTTC. The chain carries TRBV29-1 and TRBJ2-7; 11 positions agree with TRBD2. Germline V CDR1 and CDR2: SQVTM, ANQGSEA. The V segment lost 4 bases and the J segment 0 bases; nucleotides outside the gene matches: 5. This CDR3 has 15 amino acids.

The rearrangement links TRBV9 to TRBJ2-2, with TRBD1 matching 10 bases. Germline V gene data show CDR1 as SGDLS and CDR2 as YYNGEE. Unmatched junction bases numbered 4, after V lost 3 bases and J lost 5 bases. The CDR3 consists of 15 residues. CDR3 sequence reads: CASSAGTGETGELFF. CDR3 sequence (DNA): TGTGCCAGCAGCGCGGGGACAGGGGAAACCGGGGAGCTGTTTTTT.

This chain connects TRBV2 to TRBJ1-5; tentatively, D is TRBD1 (6 bases). Per the germline V gene, CDR1 is SNHLY and CDR2 is FYNNEI. Trimming pared 1 base from V and 6 bases from J, leaving 7 bases between. The CDR3 runs 13 residues. The CDR3 DNA sequence: TGTGCCAGCAGTGAAGAAGGGGGTCAGCCCCAGCATTTT. This gives the protein CASSEEGGQPQHF.

Remarks on this clone: The same CDR3 can be traced to other DNA sequences in this sample. V gene TRBV19 combines with J gene TRBJ1-5; 8 nucleotides match TRBD1. The V gene end was trimmed by 5 bases and the J gene end by 6 bases; junction bases not matched to a gene: 0. The CDR3 runs 12 residues. Looked up from germline, CDR1 is LNHDA and CDR2 is SQIVND (reference sequence). This CDR3 is CASSDRGQPQHF. CDR3 coding DNA: TGTGCCAGTAGTGACAGGGGTCAGCCCCAGCATTTT.

The CDR3: CASSLNYGYTF. The CDR3 DNA sequence: TGTGCCAGCAGCTTGAACTATGGCTACACCTTC. V gene TRBV5-6 combines with J gene TRBJ1-2; D unclear. Trimming stripped 1 base from V and 2 bases from J, with 0 bases between. From germline, CDR1 is SGHDT and CDR2 YYEEEE. The CDR3 contains 11 residues.

The count of this clone is one. CDR3 loop: CASKRGAGGSYEQYF. CDR3 coding DNA: TGTGCCAGCAAGAGGGGAGCGGGAGGGTCCTACGAGCAGTACTTC. The chain links TRBV27 to TRBJ2-7; 10 nucleotides agree with TRBD2. CDR1 is MNHEY, CDR2 SMNVEV, per germline (reference sequence). After removal of 7 bases from V and 1 base from J, the junction contained 7 bases not matched to a gene. The CDR3 is 15 residues long.

A remark on this clone: This sample includes further DNA sequences coding for the same CDR3. CDR3 sequence: CASREYEQYF. Written as DNA, the CDR3 is TGTGCCAGCCGCGAGTACGAGCAGTACTTC. The rearrangement uses TRBV2 and TRBJ2-7; D unresolved. Looked up from germline, CDR1 is SNHLY and CDR2 is FYNNEI. The CDR3 spans 10 residues. The V gene lost 8 bases and the J gene lost 4 bases, with 6 bases spanning the gap.

The chain carries TRBV5-1 and TRBJ2-5, with D possibly called TRBD1 or TRBD2 (5 bases each). The germline CDR1 and CDR2 sequences are SGHRS and YFSETQ. The V gene lost 2 bases and the J gene lost 4 bases, with 12 bases spanning the gap. There are 14 residues in the CDR3. CDR3 amino acids: CASSFGAHRETQYF. In DNA, the CDR3 is TGCGCCAGCAGCTTCGGGGCCCACCGAGAGACCCAGTACTTC. The full variable domain, rest sourced from reference TRBV5-1 and TRBJ2-5, is KAGVTQTPRYLIKTRGQQVTLSCSPISGHRSVSWYQQTPGQGLQFLFEYFSETQRNKGNFPGRFSGRQFSNSRSEMNVSTLELGDSALYLCASSFGAHRETQYFGPGTRLLVL.